The clone carrying this TCR beta chain turned up a few times. The length of the CDR3 is 14 residues. Germline V gene data show CDR1 as MNHEY and CDR2 as SVGAGI. V gave up 4 bases and J gave up 5 bases, with 9 bases separating them. The CDR3 regions of TCR beta were amplified from RNA transcripts. A set of HTBI primers served as the primers for a first-round RT-PCR of the TCR CDR3. TCRdb reprocessed the multiplex PCR reads with MiXCR, giving one entry per CDR3 protein. This sample has approximately 260,000 distinct CDR3 sequences, with around 15% found just once. The sample originates from a study of T cells in Graves' hyperthyroidism and ophthalmopathy.

Sample: blood. The rearrangement links TRBV6-5 to TRBJ1-6; D is ambiguous. The origin of this receptor is a woman aged 45-60 years with Graves' hyperthyroidism that later progressed to Graves' ophthalmopathy. The CDR3: CASSFTGNNSPLHF. The CDR3 DNA follows: TGTGCCAGCAGTTTCACCGGGAATAATTCACCCCTCCACTTT.